This TCR beta chain was obtained from a study of glioma-infiltrating T cells (dated by TCRdb to about 2016). In terms of the full investigation: Sequencing of TCR alpha- and beta-chain repertoires was performed on glioma tissue, on non-neoplastic brain tissue, and on matched peripheral blood mononuclear cells. Three low-grade glioma patients, 7 or 8 primary glioblastoma patients and three non-glioma patients contributing non-neoplastic brain tissue were included in the paired cohort. To measure how far tissue and blood T-cell populations diverged, each tissue-infiltrating repertoire was compared against the peripheral blood repertoire of the same patient.

On the study overall, not on this receptor specifically: Tissue and blood shared very few CDR3 sequences, a result attributed to high CDR3 diversity and limited sampling. The group comparisons were based on small numbers of patients: three non-neoplastic, three low-grade glioma and seven to nine glioblastoma patients. VJ-independent divergence between tissue and blood was found to be below expectation in non-neoplastic patients but above expectation in all gliomas, particularly low-grade gliomas.

To note about this clonotype: The specificity of this receptor is unknown. This may be a read error: a much more frequent sequence differs by one nucleotide.

Sequences SGHNT (CDR1) and YYREEE (CDR2) are obtained from the germline V gene (reference sequence). Measured from the cysteine to the phenylalanine, the CDR3 is 16 residues long. Of all the DNA, just the CDR3 is kept, 48 bases in frame from base 1. TCR alpha and beta CDR3 regions were amplified with the iRepertoire nested amplicon-rescue multiplex PCR (arm-PCR) platform from RNA. The input for one-step reverse transcription and amplification was roughly 100-450 ng of either tissue mRNA or PBMC total RNA. After bead purification, a secondary multiplex PCR added Illumina adapters, and libraries were gel-purified between 200 and 400 bp. Libraries carried internal 6-nucleotide barcodes used for demultiplexing. The libraries were sequenced on an Illumina MiSeq using 2x220 or 2x250 nucleotide paired-end reads. In the original analysis: Paired reads were merged using FLASH 1.2.11 and aligned with BWA-MEM to the GRCh37 human genome, and TRA and TRB reads were then extracted. An IMGT-derived reference of cassette sequences and CDR3 motifs, with pseudogenes included, was used for V and J assignment. Three-frame translation of reads was performed, and productive CDR3s were defined as those with a C...FGXG motif and no stop codons. Clonotypes were defined as unique combinations of V-J cassette pair and CDR3 amino acid sequence. Hamming distance filtering was applied to reads, with thresholds set by the sequence error rate of each sample in mapped regions. TCRdb handled the public reads itself, with Q25 trimming in fastp and clone calling in MiXCR, and kept productive beta chains. Rows are unified per CDR3 protein, each entry keeping the most common DNA and genes. TCRdb's processing, not the authors', yielded these V and J calls. Recorded for this sample are 90,000 to 100,000 distinct CDR3 sequences; about 40% of them occurred a single time. Around two fifths of the sample comes from the top ten.

This clonotype was sampled from a human donor with low-grade glioma or glioblastoma, undergoing nonglioma brain surgery, or in good health (not recorded which). The sequence is built from TRBV5-4 and TRBJ2-1; the D gene could be either TRBD1 or TRBD2, each agreeing at 5 bases. The sequenced material came from glioma tissue, nonneoplastic brain tissue, or PBMCs (not recorded which). The CDR3 protein is CASSPSGTLTYNGQFF. The nucleotide sequence reads TGTGCCAGCAGCCCCTCGGGGACCCTTACCTACAATGGGCAGTTCTTC.